The sequence of this T cell receptor beta chain was determined in a study of esophageal squamous cell carcinoma under preoperative chemotherapy. General study findings and limits: Clonal contraction, more than amplification, hit abundant clones after paclitaxel-nedaplatin. Peripheral T cells showed a significant TCR diversity increase after chemotherapy, unlike tumor-infiltrating lymphocytes. Post-treatment tumor-infiltrating lymphocytes appeared partly derived from peripheral T cells migrating into the tumor.

By share, this clonotype counts as medium-sized. Its matching antigen is unknown. This CDR3 spans 13 amino acids. From germline, CDR1 is MNHEY and CDR2 SVGAGI. Indicated time point: before preoperative PTX-NDP chemotherapy. Patients received paclitaxel-nedaplatin as preoperative chemotherapy before surgery. TCRdb recomputed calls from the PCR reads with MiXCR, one row per CDR3 protein. This table holds over 10,000 distinct CDR3 sequences, around half found once. The specimen was taken from a patient given preoperative chemotherapy. This chain connects TRBV6-5 to TRBJ2-5; no clear D gene. Gene TRBJ2-7 matches the end of the DNA better, so the J call may be wrong. The receptor was isolated from a human donor with esophageal squamous cell carcinoma. The donor label of this sample is uncertain. The CDR3 region has the DNA TGTGCCAGCAGTTACTCGGGGTCAGACGAGCAGTACTTC. This sequence encodes CASSYSGSDEQYF.